A single sample is the source of the 12 T cell receptor beta chains below, sequenced in a study of blood T cell repertoires in COVID-19. The method was immunoSEQ multiplex PCR; TCRdb's version includes in-frame clones alone and lacks a portion of them. Here the sample spans some 35,000 clones, more than 75% being singletons. Sequenced: peripheral blood. The receptors shown here come from a man between 65 and 85 years old with acute or convalescent COVID-19.

The CDR3 coding sequence is TGTGCCAGCAGCGTAGGAGGTGACGGGGCTAATGAAAAACTGTTTTTT. Amino acids: CASSVGGDGANEKLFF. The chain couples TRBV9 to TRBJ1-4, with D unresolved. The CDR3 contains 16 residues. The germline CDR1 and CDR2 sequences are SGDLS and YYNGEE. The ends were cut back, 0 bases at V and 3 bases at J, with 12 bases in the middle.

CDR3 nucleotides: TGTGCCAGCAGCATGGAGGCTGGGAGGGGACGTGAAGCTTTCTTT. Translation: CASSMEAGRGREAFF. J is TRBJ1-1 and V is TRBV5-4, with D perhaps matching TRBD1 (5 bases). Germline CDR1 is SGHNT and CDR2 is YYREEE (reference sequence). V lost 4 bases and J 7 bases, leaving 20 bases between the germline ends. The CDR3 has 15 amino acids. Full variable domain (missing parts from reference TRBV5-4 and TRBJ1-1): ETGVTQSPTHLIKTRGQQVTLRCSSQSGHNTVSWYQQALGQGPQFIFQYYREEENGRGNFPPRFSGLQFPNYSSELNVNALELDDSALYLCASSMEAGRGREAFFGQGTRLTVV.

The V call is TRBV5-1, the J call TRBJ2-3; possible D gene TRBD1, 6 bases. The CDR3 runs 16 residues. CDR1 and CDR2 from the germline V gene are SGHRS and YFSETQ. V lost 0 bases and J lost 0, with 11 bases in between. The CDR3 DNA sequence: TGCGCCAGCAGCTTGGGACAGGTTGGCAGCACAGATACGCAGTATTTT. Translated: CASSLGQVGSTDTQYF.

The chain uses TRBV6-5 and TRBJ1-5, with D perhaps TRBD1 (6 bases). The V and J ends lost 8 bases and 7 bases respectively, with 15 bases between them. CDR3 length equals 13 residues. Germline V gene data show CDR1 as MNHEY and CDR2 as SVGAGI. CDR3 DNA sequence: TGTGCCAGCCACTACAGGGTTTTACAGCCCCAGCATTTT. This translates into CASHYRVLQPQHF.

The chain combines TRBV11-3 with TRBJ2-7; 11 positions match TRBD1. The CDR3 is 14 residues long. The J segment lost 8 bases and the V segment lost 6 bases, leaving 9 bases of the junction unmatched. Per the germline V gene, CDR1 is SGHNT and CDR2 is YENEEA. The CDR3: CASSSGTGGTKQYF. Written as DNA, the CDR3 is TGTGCCAGCAGTTCCGGGACAGGGGGTACCAAGCAGTACTTC.

The chain recombines TRBV5-6 with TRBJ1-2, with D maybe TRBD1 (5 bases). Looked up from germline, CDR1 is SGHDT and CDR2 is YYEEEE. V was cut by 2 bases and J by 6 bases, with 11 bases left in between. The CDR3 is 13 amino acids. The CDR3 DNA is TGTGCCAGCAGCTTAAGGCAGGGCGATGGCTACACCTTC. Translated: CASSLRQGDGYTF.

CDR3: CASSAGQGSYNSPLHF. CDR3 in DNA: TGTGCCAGCAGCGCGGGACAGGGGTCCTATAATTCACCCCTCCACTTT. The genes are TRBV5-5 and TRBJ1-6; 10 bases align to TRBD1. CDR1 is SGHKS, CDR2 YYEKEE, per germline (reference sequence). V lost 4 bases and J lost 1; bases outside the gene matches: 2. The CDR3 consists of 16 residues.

V gene TRBV7-6 combines with J gene TRBJ1-4, with D possibly being TRBD1 (5 bases). The V gene lost 4 bases and the J gene lost 2 bases, with 11 bases spanning the gap. Germline values: CDR1 SGHVS, CDR2 FNYEAQ. The CDR3 is 15 residues long. CDR3 protein: CASSSRQSTNEKLFF. As DNA, the CDR3 is TGTGCCAGCAGCTCGAGACAGAGCACTAATGAAAAACTGTTTTTT.

The chain is built from TRBV28 and TRBJ2-7; TRBD1 matches 9 bases. Trimming took 6 bases from V and 3 from J; bases not matched to a gene: 6. This CDR3 has 14 amino acids. Germline CDR1 and CDR2: MDHEN and SYDVKM. CDR3 DNA sequence: TGTGCCAGCAGCCGAGCGGACAGGGGCTACGAGCAGTACTTC. This encodes CASSRADRGYEQYF.

This clone was detected only once. V gene TRBV6-2 or TRBV6-3 combines with J gene TRBJ2-5, with a tentative D call TRBD2 (5 bases). The CDR3 sequence is 15 residues long. V was cut by 6 bases and J by 6 bases, with 20 bases left in between. Germline CDR1 is MNHEY and CDR2 is SVGEGT. CDR3 amino acids: CASSPGSSIIQTQYF. In nucleotides, the CDR3 is TGTGCCAGCAGCCCAGGTTCTAGCATTATTCAGACCCAGTACTTC.

The V call is TRBV3-1 (or the pseudogene TRBV3-2), the J call TRBJ1-3; D remains ambiguous. The length of the CDR3 is 13 residues. Germline values: CDR1 LGHDT, CDR2 YNNKEL (reference sequence). Trimming stripped 5 bases from V and 0 bases from J, with 5 bases between. CDR3 residues: CASSFISGNTIYF. Here the CDR3 DNA reads TGTGCCAGCAGCTTCATCTCTGGAAACACCATATATTTT.

The J gene is TRBJ2-7, the V gene TRBV7-2, with TRBD2 matching 10 bases. The germline V gene encodes CDR1 SGHTA and CDR2 FQGNSA. CDR3 length equals 14 residues. V shed 2 bases and J 6 bases; nucleotides not matched to a gene: 4. CDR3: CASSLSLAGAEQYF. CDR3 sequence (DNA): TGTGCCAGCAGCTTATCCCTAGCGGGAGCCGAGCAGTACTTC.